This T cell receptor (beta chain) was recovered during a study of lymphopenia after photon versus proton radiotherapy. The study, taken as a whole, reports: Oligoclonal CD8+ Temra expansion after nadir drove photon patients' diversity drop. Proton therapy kept repertoires fairly stable, unlike photons, which gained effector/memory cells. Larger post-nadir TCR diversity loss correlated inversely with survival in deceased patients.

The CDR3 has 15 amino acids. CDR1 is SQVTM and CDR2 is ANQGSEA in the germline V gene. Unmatched junction bases numbered 2, after V lost 3 bases and J lost 2 bases. Sequencing was performed with immunoSEQ multiplex PCR; in TCRdb, only in-frame clones are kept and a portion is missing. Counted here are roughly 20,000 clones, 85% to 95% occurring once; the ten biggest clones make up approximately 6.1%. This clone was observed once. The antigen remains undetermined. This chain connects TRBV29-1 to TRBJ2-5; the match to TRBD2 covers 14 bases. The material sequenced was peripheral blood, taken from a patient treated with photon-based radiotherapy. The TCR comes from a man between 60 and 75 years old with pancreatic cancer. Here the CDR3 DNA reads TGCAGCGTTGAGGGGACTAGCGGGGGTCAAGAGACCCAGTACTTC. Translating it yields CSVEGTSGGQETQYF.